Sequencing of this TCR beta chain was carried out in a study of blood T cell repertoires in COVID-19. About the research overall: Researchers got acute and convalescent COVID-19 samples from the United States, Italy and Spain.

Germline CDR1 is MNHNY and CDR2 is SVGAGI (reference sequence). This CDR3 region has 15 residues. The V segment lost 0 bases and the J segment 3 bases; nucleotides outside the gene matches: 4. The protocol was immunoSEQ multiplex PCR, while the TCRdb copy is restricted to in-frame clones and leaves out a portion. This sample has some 200,000 clones, with 65% to 85% found just once. The V gene is TRBV6-6, the J gene TRBJ1-1, with TRBD1 matching 7 bases. The receptor's source is a woman aged 60 to 75 with acute or convalescent COVID-19. The sequencing input was peripheral blood. The CDR3 region has the DNA TGTGCCAGCAGTTACTCGACAGGGAAACACACTGAAGCTTTCTTT. Translated: CASSYSTGKHTEAFF.